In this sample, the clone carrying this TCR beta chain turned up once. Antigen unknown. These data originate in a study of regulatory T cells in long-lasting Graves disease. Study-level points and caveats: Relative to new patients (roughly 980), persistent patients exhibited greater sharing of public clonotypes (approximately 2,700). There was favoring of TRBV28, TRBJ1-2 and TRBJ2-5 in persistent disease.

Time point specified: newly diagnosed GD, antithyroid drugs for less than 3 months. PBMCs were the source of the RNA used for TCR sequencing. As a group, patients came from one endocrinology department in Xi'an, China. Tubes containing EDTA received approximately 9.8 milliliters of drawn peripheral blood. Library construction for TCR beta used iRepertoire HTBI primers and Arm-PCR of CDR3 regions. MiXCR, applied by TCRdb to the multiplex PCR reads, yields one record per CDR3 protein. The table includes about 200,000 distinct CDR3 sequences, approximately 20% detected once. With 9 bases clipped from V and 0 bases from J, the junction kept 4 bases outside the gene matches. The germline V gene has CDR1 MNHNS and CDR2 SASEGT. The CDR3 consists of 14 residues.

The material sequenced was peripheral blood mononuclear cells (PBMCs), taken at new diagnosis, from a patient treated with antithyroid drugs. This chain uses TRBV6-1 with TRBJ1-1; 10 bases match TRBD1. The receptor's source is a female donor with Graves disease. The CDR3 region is CASRQGALNTEAFF. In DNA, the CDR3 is TGTGCCAGTAGACAGGGGGCTTTGAACACTGAAGCTTTCTTT.